The clone carrying this T cell receptor beta chain was recorded a few times. No antigen is known for it. The CDR3 loop spans 16 amino acids. The germline gives CDR1 LNHDA, CDR2 SQIVND (reference sequence). The ends lost 9 bases at V and 4 bases at J; junction bases unmatched: 17. Exclusion followed for patients with uncontrolled infection, other autoimmune disease, pregnancy or lactation. RNA transcripts provided the source from which TCR beta CDR3 regions were amplified. HTBI primers drove first-round RT-PCR of the TCR CDR3. TCRdb fed the multiplex PCR reads into MiXCR, producing one record per CDR3 protein. The table shows fewer than 700,000 distinct CDR3 sequences, with approximately 17% occurring only once. The sample is drawn from a study of T cells in Graves' hyperthyroidism and ophthalmopathy. Study as a whole: Peripheral blood sampling occurred at initial diagnosis, before any treatment. Study-level findings and limits: Appearing also in blood were most of the thyroid clonotypes expanded above 0.001. Using 13 V-J features, a model discriminated ophthalmopathy from stable hyperthyroidism.

The V and J genes are TRBV19 and TRBJ2-7; 8 bases fit TRBD2. The origin of this receptor is a woman aged 18-35 years with Graves' ophthalmopathy. Sequenced input: blood. The CDR3 region is CARPQKPTSGPYEQYF. The CDR3 region has the DNA TGTGCCAGACCACAAAAACCAACTAGCGGACCTTACGAGCAGTACTTC.